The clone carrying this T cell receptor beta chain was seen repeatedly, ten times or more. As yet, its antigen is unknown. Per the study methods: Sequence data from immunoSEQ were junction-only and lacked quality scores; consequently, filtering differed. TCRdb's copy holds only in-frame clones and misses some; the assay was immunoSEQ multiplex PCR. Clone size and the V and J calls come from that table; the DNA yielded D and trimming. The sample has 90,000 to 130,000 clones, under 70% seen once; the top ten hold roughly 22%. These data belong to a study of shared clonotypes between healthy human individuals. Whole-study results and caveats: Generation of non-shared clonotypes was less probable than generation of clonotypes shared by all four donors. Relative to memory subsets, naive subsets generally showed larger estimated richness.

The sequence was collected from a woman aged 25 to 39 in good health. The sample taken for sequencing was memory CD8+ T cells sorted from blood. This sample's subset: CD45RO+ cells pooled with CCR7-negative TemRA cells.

This chain's CDR3 is CASSLLGVGELFF. DNA for the CDR3: TGTGCCAGCAGCTTACTAGGGGTCGGGGAGCTGTTTTTT. The chain joins TRBV7-9 to TRBJ2-2, with D tentatively TRBD1 (5 bases). Trimming took 2 bases from V and 7 from J, leaving 8 bases between them. The CDR3 is made up of 13 amino acids. The germline gives CDR1 SEHNR, CDR2 FQNEAQ (reference sequence). Filled out from reference TRBV7-9 and TRBJ2-2, the complete variable domain reads DTGVSQNPRHKITKRGQNVTFRCDPISEHNRLYWYRQTLGQGPEFLTYFQNEAQLEKSRLLSDRFSAERPKGSFSTLEIQRTEQGDSAMYLCASSLLGVGELFFGEGSRLTVL.